This entry lists 6 T cell receptor beta chains sequenced from one sample in a study of vaccination effects on CD4 cells after COVID-19. Scientists isolated CD4+ T cells after a roughly nine-day culture period ended. Either the BNT162b2 or mRNA-1273 vaccine was given to participants in two doses. Only in-frame clones appear in the TCRdb table, and some are missing; sequencing was by immunoSEQ multiplex PCR. Of tens of thousands of clones in the sample, less than 75% were seen once. No antigens are known for them. The sample consisted of CD4+ T cells from PBMCs cultured without peptide, taken after COVID-19 vaccination. The receptors stem from a human donor who received a COVID-19 vaccine.

This chain uses TRBV24-1 with TRBJ2-5; no definite D call. The CDR3 consists of 11 residues. CDR1 is KGHDR and CDR2 is SFDVKD in the germline V gene. V was clipped by 6 bases and J by 4 bases, with 5 bases between them. The CDR3 loop is CATSFLETQYF. CDR3 DNA: TGTGCCACCAGTTTTTTAGAGACCCAGTACTTC.

This clone has a handful of counts. The chain carries TRBV4-1 and TRBJ2-1; a possible D gene is TRBD1 (5 bases). Germline CDR1 MGHRA, CDR2 YSYEKL. The V end lost 4 bases, the J end lost 6 bases, and 16 bases lay between the germline ends. The CDR3 loop spans 15 amino acids. CDR3 in amino acids: CASSPPQGHGNEQFF. The CDR3, as DNA: TGCGCCAGCAGCCCACCCCAAGGACACGGCAATGAGCAGTTCTTC.

The genes are TRBV28 and TRBJ2-3; unclear D gene. Germline V lookup: CDR1 MDHEN, CDR2 SYDVKM. The CDR3 is 16 residues long. Trimming cost V 2 bases and J 6 bases, with 18 bases left between them. The CDR3 DNA reads TGTGCCAGCAGTTTAGCTAAGGTGAAGGGTCAGGATACGCAGTATTTT. Translation gives CASSLAKVKGQDTQYF.

The chain carries TRBV30 and TRBJ2-2; 7 nucleotides line up with TRBD1. Germline loops: CDR1 GTSNPN, CDR2 SVGIG (reference sequence). The length of the CDR3 is 13 residues. For the CDR3, the DNA is TGTGCATGGGACAGACAGAACACCGGGGAGCTGTTTTTT. Encoded protein: CAWDRQNTGELFF.

The CDR3 spells CASRASETVPYGYTF. CDR3 sequence (DNA): TGTGCCAGCAGGGCATCCGAGACAGTACCATATGGCTACACCTTC. The V call is TRBV6-5, the J call TRBJ1-2, with D possibly being TRBD1 (5 bases). The germline V gene has CDR1 MNHEY and CDR2 SVGAGI. V was trimmed by 6 bases and J by 5 bases, leaving 19 bases between them. There are 15 residues in the CDR3.

The chain joins TRBV25-1 to TRBJ2-2; 10 positions match TRBD2. CDR1 and CDR2 from the germline V gene are MGHDK and SYGVNS. The CDR3 loop spans 14 amino acids. With V trimmed by 3 bases and J by 5 bases, 0 bases remained unmatched. The CDR3 bases are TGTGCCAGCAGTGATAGCGGGGGGACCGGGGAGCTGTTTTTT. Its translation is CASSDSGGTGELFF.